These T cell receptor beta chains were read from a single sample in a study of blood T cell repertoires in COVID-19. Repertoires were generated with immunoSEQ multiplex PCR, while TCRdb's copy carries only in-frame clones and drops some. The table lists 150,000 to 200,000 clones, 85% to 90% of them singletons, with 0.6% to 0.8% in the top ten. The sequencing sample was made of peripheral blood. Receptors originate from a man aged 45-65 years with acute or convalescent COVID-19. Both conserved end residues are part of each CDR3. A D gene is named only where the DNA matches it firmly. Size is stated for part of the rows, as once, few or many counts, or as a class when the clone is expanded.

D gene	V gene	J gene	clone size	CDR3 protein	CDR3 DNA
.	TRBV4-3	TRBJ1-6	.	CASSQEQDSPLHF	TGCGCCAGCAGCCAAGAGCAGGATTCACCCCTCCACTTT
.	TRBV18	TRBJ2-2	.	CASSPQGGTGELFF	TGTGCCAGCTCACCTCAGGGAGGCACCGGGGAGCTGTTTTTT
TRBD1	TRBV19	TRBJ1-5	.	CASSPQGKRGFNQPQHF	TGTGCCAGTAGCCCACAGGGGAAAAGGGGGTTCAATCAGCCCCAGCATTTT
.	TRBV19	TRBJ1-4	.	CASSALRQLRGEKLFF	TGTGCCAGTAGTGCCCTGAGACAGCTGCGTGGTGAAAAACTGTTTTTT
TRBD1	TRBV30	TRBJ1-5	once	CAWSPTGTGVNQPQHF	TGTGCCTGGAGTCCAACCGGGACAGGGGTTAATCAGCCCCAGCATTTT
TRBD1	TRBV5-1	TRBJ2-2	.	CASSLRVGRGLGDTGELFF	TGCGCCAGCAGCCTCCGCGTGGGCAGGGGGCTCGGAGACACCGGGGAGCTGTTTTTT
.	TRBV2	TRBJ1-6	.	CASSEARVNSPLHF	TGTGCCAGCAGTGAAGCCAGGGTAAATTCACCCCTCCACTTT
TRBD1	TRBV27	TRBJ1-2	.	CASSGVWTGDGYTF	TGTGCCAGCAGTGGGGTTTGGACAGGGGACGGCTACACCTTC
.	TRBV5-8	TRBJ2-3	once	CASSGRTLFTDTQYF	TGTGCCAGCAGCGGACGGACACTCTTCACAGATACGCAGTATTTT
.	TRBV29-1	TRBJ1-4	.	CSVERGGGKLFF	TGCAGCGTTGAACGAGGGGGGGGAAAACTGTTTTTT
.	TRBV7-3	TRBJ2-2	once	CASSLGRDSGELFF	TGTGCCAGCAGCTTAGGCAGGGATAGCGGGGAGCTGTTTTTT
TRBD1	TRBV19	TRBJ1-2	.	CASSTDRIYGYTF	TGTGCCAGTAGTACGGACAGGATCTATGGCTACACCTTC